This entry lists 4 T cell receptor beta chains sequenced from one sample in a study of T cell responses to AZD1222 COVID-19 vaccine. Some clones are missing from TCRdb's copy, which holds only in-frame ones; the method was immunoSEQ multiplex PCR. The table has roughly 100,000 clones, 90% seen once; the top ten hold approximately 5.4%. This specimen was peripheral blood, taken on day 0 of AZD1222 vaccination. These TCRs come from an adult in good health.

J is TRBJ2-5 and V is TRBV11-3, with a weak D call TRBD2 (5 bases). The CDR3 length is 14 residues. V lost 5 bases and J 4 bases, leaving 14 bases between the germline ends. Germline V gene lookup returns CDR1 SGHNT and CDR2 YENEEA. DNA for the CDR3: TGTGCCAGCAGCCTAGCCCCAGGAGGAGAGACCCAGTACTTC. Its translation: CASSLAPGGETQYF.

The CDR3: CASSETGGAREKLFF. The CDR3 DNA follows: TGTGCCAGCAGTGAAACAGGGGGCGCGAGAGAAAAACTGTTTTTT. This chain uses TRBV25-1 with TRBJ1-4; TRBD1 agrees at 9 bases. Germline V gene sequence: CDR1 MGHDK, CDR2 SYGVNS. Losses at the gene ends were 2 bases for V and 8 bases for J; bases not matched to a gene: 6. The CDR3 has 15 residues.

The V call is TRBV28, the J call TRBJ2-2; 8 positions agree with TRBD2. The junction had 6 bases not matched to a gene; V was cut back by 3 bases and J by 6 bases. Germline lookup yields CDR1 MDHEN and CDR2 SYDVKM. The CDR3 runs to 15 residues. The CDR3 bases are TGTGCCAGCAGTTTGTCCGGGAGGGGTGCCGGGGAGCTGTTTTTT. Translated, it gives CASSLSGRGAGELFF.

Only one count was recorded for this clone. This chain joins TRBV7-2 and TRBJ2-7; D ambiguous. CDR3 length equals 13 residues. V was cut by 1 base and J by 6 bases, with 10 bases left in between. The germline gives CDR1 SGHTA, CDR2 FQGNSA. For the CDR3, the DNA is TGTGCCAGCAGCTTAGTTCGGAACGGCGAGCAGTACTTC. Its protein product is CASSLVRNGEQYF. Complete variable domain (other parts from reference TRBV7-2 and TRBJ2-7): GAGVSQSPSNKVTEKGKDVELRCDPISGHTALYWYRQSLGQGLEFLIYFQGNSAPDKSGLPSDRFSAERTGGSVSTLTIQRTQQEDSAVYLCASSLVRNGEQYFGPGTRLTVT.